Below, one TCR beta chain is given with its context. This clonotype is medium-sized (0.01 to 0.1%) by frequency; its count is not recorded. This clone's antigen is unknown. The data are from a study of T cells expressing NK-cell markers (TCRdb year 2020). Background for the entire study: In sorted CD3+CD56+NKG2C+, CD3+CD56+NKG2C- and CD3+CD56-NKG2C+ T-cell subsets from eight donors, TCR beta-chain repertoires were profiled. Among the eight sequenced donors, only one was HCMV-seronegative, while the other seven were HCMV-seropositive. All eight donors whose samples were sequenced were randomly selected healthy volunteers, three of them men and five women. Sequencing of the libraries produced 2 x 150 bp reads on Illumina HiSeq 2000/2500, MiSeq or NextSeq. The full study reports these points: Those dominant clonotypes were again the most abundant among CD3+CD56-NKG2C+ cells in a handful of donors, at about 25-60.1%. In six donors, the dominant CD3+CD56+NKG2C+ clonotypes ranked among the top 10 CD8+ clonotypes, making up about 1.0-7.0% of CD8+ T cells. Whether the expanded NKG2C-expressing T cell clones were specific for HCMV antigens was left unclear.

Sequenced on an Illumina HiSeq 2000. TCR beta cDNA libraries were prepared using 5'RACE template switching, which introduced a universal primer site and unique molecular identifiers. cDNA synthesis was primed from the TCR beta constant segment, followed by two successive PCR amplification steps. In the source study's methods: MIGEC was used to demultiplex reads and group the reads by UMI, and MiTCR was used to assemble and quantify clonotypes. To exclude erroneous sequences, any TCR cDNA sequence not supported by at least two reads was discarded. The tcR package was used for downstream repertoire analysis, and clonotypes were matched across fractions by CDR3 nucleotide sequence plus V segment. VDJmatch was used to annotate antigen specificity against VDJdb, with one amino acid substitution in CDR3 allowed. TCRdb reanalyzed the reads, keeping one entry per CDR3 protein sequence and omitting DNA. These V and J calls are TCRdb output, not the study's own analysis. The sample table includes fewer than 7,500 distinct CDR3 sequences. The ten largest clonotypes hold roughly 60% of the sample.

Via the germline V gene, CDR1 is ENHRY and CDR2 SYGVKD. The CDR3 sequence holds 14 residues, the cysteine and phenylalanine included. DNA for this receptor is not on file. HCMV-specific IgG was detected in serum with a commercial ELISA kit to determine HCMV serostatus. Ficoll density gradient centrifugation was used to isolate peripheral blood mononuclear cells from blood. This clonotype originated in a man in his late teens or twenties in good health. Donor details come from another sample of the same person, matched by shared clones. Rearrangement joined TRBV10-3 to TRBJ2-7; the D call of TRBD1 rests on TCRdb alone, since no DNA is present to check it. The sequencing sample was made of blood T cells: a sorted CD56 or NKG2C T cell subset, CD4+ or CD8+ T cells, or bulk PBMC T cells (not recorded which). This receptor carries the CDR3 CATSGGRSSYEQYF.